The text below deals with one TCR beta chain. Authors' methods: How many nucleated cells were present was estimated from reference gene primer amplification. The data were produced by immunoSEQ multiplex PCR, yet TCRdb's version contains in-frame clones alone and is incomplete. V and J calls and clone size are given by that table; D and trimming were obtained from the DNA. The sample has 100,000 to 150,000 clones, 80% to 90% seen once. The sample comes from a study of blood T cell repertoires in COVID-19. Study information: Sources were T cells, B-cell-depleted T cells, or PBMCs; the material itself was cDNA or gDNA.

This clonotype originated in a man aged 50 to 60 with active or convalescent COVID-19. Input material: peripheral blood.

CDR3 nucleotide sequence: TGTGCCAGCGGGGGGGCGGGGAGCAATCAGCCCCAGCATTTT. Protein: CASGGAGSNQPQHF. This chain uses TRBV25-1 with TRBJ1-5, with a weak D call TRBD1 (6 bases). The germline V and J ends were trimmed by 8 bases and 1 base, with 12 bases remaining between them. In germline, CDR1 is MGHDK, CDR2 SYGVNS. This CDR3 contains 14 residues.